This note documents a single TCR beta chain sequence. Its antigen has not been determined. The record has no base qualities; no much larger clone is one base away. This sample was included in a study of PD-L1 blockade in urothelial cancer (dated by TCRdb to about 2017). Concerning the study at large: Every patient began therapy in 2014 and was given atezolizumab 1,200 mg intravenously every 3 weeks. Whole exome sequencing and RNA sequencing of pretreatment tumors were performed alongside TCR sequencing in the same patients. Nine or ten patients reached durable clinical benefit, while about 19 patients did not. Somatic, immune and clinical correlates of response to PD-L1 blockade with atezolizumab in urothelial cancer were the focus of an exploratory multi-omic analysis. Twenty-five of 29 patients were males with bladder-origin urothelial cancer, and about 60% of the roughly 30 reported a prior smoking history. Blood samples gave median yields of about 150,000 T cells and over 80,000 unique TCRs, along with a median clonality of about 0.084. Blood samples were analyzed 3 weeks after the start of treatment (second dose) and 6 weeks after the start of treatment. Durable clinical benefit was defined as progression-free survival longer than 6 months, and TCR features were also tested against progression-free and overall survival. Pretreatment tumor samples, along with matched peripheral blood serially collected before and after atezolizumab treatment, were subjected to TCR sequencing. An ECOG performance status of 0 or 1 was recorded for the patients, and 0 to 3 prior chemotherapy regimens had been received by the patients. Pretreatment blood TCR-seq was available for twenty-nine patients, at least one posttreatment blood collection was obtained for approximately 24 patients, and tumor TCR-seq was available for approximately 24 patients. What the work shows at the level of the full study, not this receptor alone: Among patients with durable benefit, tumor-associated TCR clones showed greater expansion in peripheral blood 3 weeks after treatment started (n ≈ 20, p = 0.022). Because the sample size was small (n of about 29) and many exploratory analyses were performed, the results are intended to be hypothesis-generating. Improved progression-free and overall survival was found to be associated with pretreatment peripheral blood TCR clonality below the median.

To estimate absolute template abundance from read counts, synthetic TCR analog templates were spiked into each PCR. TCRbeta CDR3 regions were amplified from genomic DNA with bias-controlled V and J gene primers using the immunoSEQ assay. Sequencing of rearranged TCRbeta segments was performed at approximately 20X coverage. The published analysis was carried out like this. Sequencing errors were corrected by clustering and CDR3s were annotated against IMGT to assign V, D and J genes. Only productive TCRbeta rearrangements were used in downstream analyses, excluding out-of-frame or stop-codon sequences. To compute clonality, Shannon entropy was normalized by the log of the number of unique productive sequences and then subtracted from one. Clones differing between time points or between blood and tumor were identified using Fisher's exact test with Benjamini-Hochberg correction, with an adjusted p below 0.01 applied as the threshold. The table comes from immuneACCESS by way of TCRdb, which keeps in-frame sequences with V and J called. Part of the clones is missing from these tables; in studies checked, under half for an unresolved V gene and the rest for unknown reasons. The V and J calls and clone size come from that table; D and trimming were worked out from the DNA. For this sample the table gives around 49,000 clones, of which around 90% were detected only once. The ten largest clones capture less than 2.5% of the sample.

The junction carries 9 bases between V and J, which are trimmed by 5 bases and 2 bases respectively. Taken from cysteine to phenylalanine, the CDR3 has 13 residues. The DNA shown is the 39-base CDR3, in frame from base 1. Via the germline V gene, CDR1 is SGHTA and CDR2 FQGNSA. This specimen's time point label, interpreted: peripheral blood 6 weeks after treatment start. The cohort comprised around 30 patients with locally advanced or metastatic urothelial carcinoma treated at Memorial Sloan Kettering on a trial protocol. Peripheral blood mononuclear cells were collected pretreatment and during treatment, with between 1 and 8 total time points per patient. The Qiagen DNeasy Blood extraction kit was used to purify genomic DNA from total PBMCs and tumor samples. PBMCs were collected pretreatment and during treatment, and were isolated and stored as previously described.

The sample was PBMCs, taken around atezolizumab (anti-PD-L1) treatment. The rearrangement combines TRBV7-2 with TRBJ2-5; TRBD1 is perhaps the D gene, given 5 matching bases. This TCR was recovered from a man in his sixties with urothelial cancer. The CDR3 here reads CASSPRTQETQYF. The DNA sequence is TGTGCCAGCAGCCCCCGGACACAAGAGACCCAGTACTTC.